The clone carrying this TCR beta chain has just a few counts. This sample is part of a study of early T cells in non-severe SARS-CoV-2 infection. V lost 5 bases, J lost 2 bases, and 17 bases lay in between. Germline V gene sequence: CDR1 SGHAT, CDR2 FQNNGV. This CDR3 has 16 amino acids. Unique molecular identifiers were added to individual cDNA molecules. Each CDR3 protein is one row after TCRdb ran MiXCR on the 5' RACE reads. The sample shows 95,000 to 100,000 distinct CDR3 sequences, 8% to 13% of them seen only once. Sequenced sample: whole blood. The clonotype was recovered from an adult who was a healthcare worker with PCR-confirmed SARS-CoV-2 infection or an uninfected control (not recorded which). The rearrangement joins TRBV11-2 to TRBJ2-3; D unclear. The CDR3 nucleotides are TGTGCCAGCAGCCCGCGCGGACCCAGCTACACAGATACGCAGTATTTT. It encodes CASSPRGPSYTDTQYF.